This entry lists 16 T cell receptor beta chains sequenced from one sample in a study of cytomegalovirus exposure and HLA in healthy donors (dated by TCRdb to about 2017). Libraries were constructed by the immunoSEQ multiplex PCR assay. A mixture of 60 forward primers for TCR Vbeta segments and 13 reverse primers for TCR Jbeta segments was used in the multiplex PCR. TCRdb holds this immuneACCESS table with in-frame rearrangements only. Some clones are missing; in checked studies, unresolved V genes explain under half, and the rest has no known cause. The sample includes roughly 67,000 clones, with over 70% observed a single time. The ten largest make up over 7.5% of the sample. The sequencing input was PBMCs. The receptors come from a man aged 55 to 70 in good health and CMV-seropositive.

The J gene is TRBJ2-3, the V gene TRBV5-6; D gene ambiguous. The CDR3 length is 14 residues. With 0 bases removed from V and 3 bases from J, the gap between germline ends came to 8 bases. Germline assignment: CDR1 SGHDT and CDR2 YYEEEE. The CDR3 nucleotides are TGTGCCAGCAGCTTGGCCGCGAGTACAGATACGCAGTATTTT. Its translation: CASSLAASTDTQYF.

This clone appeared a single time. CDR3 sequence (DNA): TGCGCCAGCAGCTATGAAGGGAGGCTTGACAGGGCCTCTGGAAACACCATATATTTT. It specifies CASSYEGRLDRASGNTIYF. The chain joins TRBV5-1 to TRBJ1-3; 7 nucleotides agree with TRBD1. The germline V gene encodes CDR1 SGHRS and CDR2 YFSETQ. The CDR3 runs to 19 residues. J lost 0 bases, V lost 3 bases, and 15 bases had no gene match.

The rearrangement joins TRBV4-1 to TRBJ2-5; perhaps TRBD1 as D (5 bases). V was clipped by 0 bases and J by 3 bases, with 5 bases between them. The CDR3 spans 13 residues. Germline V lookup: CDR1 MGHRA, CDR2 YSYEKL. CDR3 sequence (DNA): TGCGCCAGCAGCCAAGACAGGGAAGAGACCCAGTACTTC. Its translation is CASSQDREETQYF.

The rearrangement joins TRBV18 to TRBJ1-6, with 9 bases matching TRBD1. The CDR3 runs to 14 residues. Unmatched junction bases numbered 5, after V lost 4 bases and J lost 10 bases. CDR1 is KGHSH and CDR2 is LQKENI in the germline V gene. The CDR3 bases are TGTGCCAGCTCACGGGACAGGGACAACTCACCCCTCCACTTT. Translated, it gives CASSRDRDNSPLHF.

The chain is built from TRBV5-1 and TRBJ2-6; no clear D. The CDR3 has 15 residues. The germline CDR1 and CDR2 sequences are SGHRS and YFSETQ. Trimming cost V 5 bases and J 0 bases, with 9 bases left between them. CDR3: CASRLTASGANVLTF. In nucleotides, the CDR3 is TGCGCCAGCAGGCTCACAGCCTCTGGGGCCAACGTCCTGACTTTC.

The chain is built from TRBV4-1 and TRBJ1-2; maybe TRBD1 (6 bases). The V gene lost 2 bases and the J gene lost 0 bases, with 19 bases spanning the gap. Germline V gene sequence: CDR1 MGHRA, CDR2 YSYEKL. There are 18 residues in the CDR3. The chain's CDR3 is CASSQRDETGWANYGYTF. CDR3 sequence (DNA): TGCGCCAGCAGCCAACGGGACGAGACAGGATGGGCTAACTATGGCTACACCTTC.

V is TRBV11-2 and J is TRBJ2-2, with D hard to call. The germline CDR1 and CDR2 sequences are SGHAT and FQNNGV. The CDR3 extends over 14 amino acids. V gave up 2 bases and J gave up 6 bases, with 10 bases separating them. The CDR3 is CASSLSGLSGELFF. CDR3 DNA: TGTGCCAGCAGCTTAAGTGGGCTATCCGGGGAGCTGTTTTTT.

The gene calls are TRBV15 and TRBJ1-6; tentative D call: TRBD1 (5 bases). This CDR3 is built from 14 residues. CDR1 is LNHNV, CDR2 YYDKDF, per germline (reference sequence). V was shortened by 3 bases and J by 5 bases, with 8 bases between the two germline ends. The CDR3 DNA is TGTGCCACCAGCAGCGGAGGGGATAATTCACCCCTCCACTTT. Its protein product is CATSSGGDNSPLHF.

This clone occurred once. The V call is TRBV7-9, the J call TRBJ1-2, with a weak D call TRBD1 (6 bases). Germline V CDR1 and CDR2: SEHNR, FQNEAQ (reference sequence). This CDR3 comprises 11 residues. Trimming shortened V by 5 bases and J by 14 bases, and 15 bases separated the two germline ends. DNA for the CDR3: TGTGCCAGCAGCCCGACAGGTGTCCTAACCTTC. Protein: CASSPTGVLTF.

The chain joins TRBV5-1 to TRBJ2-1; a weak D match, TRBD2 (5 bases). The V end lost 0 bases, the J end lost 6 bases, and 13 bases lay between the germline ends. The CDR3 runs to 15 residues. Germline lookup yields CDR1 SGHRS and CDR2 YFSETQ. The CDR3 spells CASSLDGVPTNEQFF. In DNA, the CDR3 is TGCGCCAGCAGCTTGGACGGGGTGCCGACCAATGAGCAGTTCTTC.

The chain joins TRBV6-1 to TRBJ1-6; 7 bases line up with TRBD1. The CDR3 is 15 residues long. The germline V gene has CDR1 MNHNS and CDR2 SASEGT. V was clipped by 7 bases and J by 8 bases; unmatched bases: 11. This chain's CDR3 is CASNLAGTVDSPLHF. The CDR3 DNA sequence: TGTGCCAGCAACCTTGCCGGGACAGTTGATTCACCCCTCCACTTT.

This chain joins TRBV28 and TRBJ1-3; 9 bases match TRBD1. Germline CDR1 is MDHEN and CDR2 is SYDVKM. V lost 0 bases and J lost 6; bases outside the gene matches: 3. The CDR3 runs 15 residues. The CDR3 reads CASSLWGTGINTIYF. Here the CDR3 DNA reads TGTGCCAGCAGTTTATGGGGGACAGGGATAAACACCATATATTTT.

V usage is TRBV19 and J usage is TRBJ1-1; TRBD1 matches 7 bases. V trimming: 5 bases; J trimming: 4 bases; junction bases outside the gene matches: 7. The CDR3 spans 14 residues. Germline values: CDR1 LNHDA, CDR2 SQIVND (reference sequence). The DNA of the CDR3 is TGTGCCAGTAGTCGACCGGGGGACAGCACTGAAGCTTTCTTT. Translation: CASSRPGDSTEAFF.

The chain combines TRBV28 with TRBJ2-7; 7 nucleotides match TRBD1. Per the germline V gene, CDR1 is MDHEN and CDR2 is SYDVKM. The CDR3 runs 14 residues. The J segment lost 3 bases and the V segment lost 7 bases, leaving 9 bases of the junction unmatched. CDR3 coding DNA: TGTGCCAGCACCCCTCCGGGACAGCACTACGAGCAGTACTTC. Its protein is CASTPPGQHYEQYF.

This chain uses TRBV6-1 with TRBJ1-5; D remains unclear. This CDR3 has 14 amino acids. The ends were cut back, 5 bases at V and 4 bases at J, with 12 bases in the middle. The V gene's germline CDR1 is MNHNS and CDR2 SASEGT. CDR3 sequence (DNA): TGTGCCAGCAGTCCCTCCGGCGGAAATCAGCCCCAGCATTTT. Translating gives CASSPSGGNQPQHF.

The chain carries TRBV11-2 and TRBJ2-7; TRBD1 matches at 7 bases. Unmatched junction bases numbered 9, after V lost 5 bases and J lost 5 bases. The germline V gene has CDR1 SGHAT and CDR2 FQNNGV. The CDR3 totals 14 residues. The CDR3 sequence is CASSPSAQGNEQYF. In DNA form, the CDR3 reads TGTGCCAGCAGCCCGTCCGCACAGGGGAACGAGCAGTACTTC.